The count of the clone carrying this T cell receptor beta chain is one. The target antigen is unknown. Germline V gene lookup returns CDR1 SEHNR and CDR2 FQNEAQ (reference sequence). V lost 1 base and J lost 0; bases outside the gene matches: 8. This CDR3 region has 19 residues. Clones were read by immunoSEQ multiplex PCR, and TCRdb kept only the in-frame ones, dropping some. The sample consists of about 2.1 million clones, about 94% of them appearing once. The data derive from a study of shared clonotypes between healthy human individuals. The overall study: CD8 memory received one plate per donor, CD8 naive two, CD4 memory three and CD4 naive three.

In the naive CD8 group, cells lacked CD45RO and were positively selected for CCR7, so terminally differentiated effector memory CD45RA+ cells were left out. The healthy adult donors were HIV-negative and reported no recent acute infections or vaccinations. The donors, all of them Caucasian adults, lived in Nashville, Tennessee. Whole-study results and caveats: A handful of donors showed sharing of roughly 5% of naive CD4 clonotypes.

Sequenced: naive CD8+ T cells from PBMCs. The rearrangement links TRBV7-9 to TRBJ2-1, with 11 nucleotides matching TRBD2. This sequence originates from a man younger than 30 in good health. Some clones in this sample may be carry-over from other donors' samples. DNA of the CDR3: TGTGCCAGCAGCTTAGTTCGGACTAGCGGGCCTAGCTCCTACAATGAGCAGTTCTTC. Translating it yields CASSLVRTSGPSSYNEQFF. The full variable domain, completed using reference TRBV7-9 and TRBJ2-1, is DTGVSQNPRHKITKRGQNVTFRCDPISEHNRLYWYRQTLGQGPEFLTYFQNEAQLEKSRLLSDRFSAERPKGSFSTLEIQRTEQGDSAMYLCASSLVRTSGPSSYNEQFFGPGTRLTVL.